Presented here are 32 T cell receptor beta chains from one specimen sequenced in a study of T cell changes during pregnancy in multiple sclerosis. This table comes from immunoSEQ multiplex PCR, and its TCRdb copy is limited to in-frame clones, with some not included. Of 90,000 to 100,000 clones in the sample, under 95% were seen once. Sequencing used peripheral blood, obtained in the first trimester of pregnancy. The receptors were gathered from a female donor with multiple sclerosis, enrolled in a pregnancy study.

The chain links TRBV14 to TRBJ2-5, with D maybe TRBD1 (6 bases). Trimming took 1 base from V and 3 from J, leaving 15 bases between them. CDR3 length: 16 amino acids. From germline, CDR1 is SGHDN and CDR2 FVKESK. The DNA of the CDR3 is TGTGCCAGCAGCCAAGGGTACAGGGTAGGCGAAGAGACCCAGTACTTC. It specifies CASSQGYRVGEETQYF.

The rearrangement joins TRBV28 to TRBJ2-7; 11 positions match TRBD2. Germline CDR1 MDHEN, CDR2 SYDVKM. Losses at the gene ends were 10 bases for V and 1 base for J; bases not matched to a gene: 3. The CDR3 contains 13 residues. The CDR3 nucleotides read TGTGCCACCCGGACTAGCGGGTCCTACGAGCAGTACTTC. Translated, it gives CATRTSGSYEQYF. Full variable domain (outside the CDR3, taken from reference TRBV28 and TRBJ2-7): DVKVTQSSRYLVKRTGEKVFLECVQDMDHENMFWYRQDPGLGLRLIYFSYDVKMKEKGDIPEGYSVSREKKERFSLILESASTNQTSMYLCATRTSGSYEQYFGPGTRLTVT.

This clone was seen just once. V and J are TRBV5-6 and TRBJ2-7; 8 bases are shared with TRBD1. J lost 6 bases, V lost 4 bases, and 15 bases had no gene match. Looked up from germline, CDR1 is SGHDT and CDR2 is YYEEEE. The CDR3 runs 16 residues. CDR3 amino acids: CASSVRDRLFLSEQYF. As DNA, the CDR3 is TGTGCCAGCAGCGTCAGGGACAGGTTGTTTCTCAGCGAGCAGTACTTC.

This sequence joins TRBV5-4 and TRBJ1-2; 8 bases map to TRBD1. The junction had 7 bases not matched to a gene; V was cut back by 4 bases and J by 2 bases. The CDR3 has 15 residues. CDR1 and CDR2 from the germline V gene are SGHNT and YYREEE (reference sequence). The CDR3 DNA is TGTGCCAGCAGCCTCGGACAGGGAACAAACTATGGCTACACCTTC. Translation: CASSLGQGTNYGYTF.

Here the CDR3 DNA reads TGTGCCAGCAGCCCCAGGGGGAAGAGGACCGGGGAGCTGTTTTTT. Translated: CASSPRGKRTGELFF. This rearrangement joins TRBV28 to TRBJ2-2; 7 nucleotides line up with TRBD1. Germline loops: CDR1 MDHEN, CDR2 SYDVKM. J lost 5 bases, V lost 6 bases, and 9 bases had no gene match. This CDR3 has 15 residues.

The sample holds a few counts of this clone. The chain combines TRBV7-9 with TRBJ1-5; no definite D call. V was cut by 4 bases and J by 7 bases, with 11 bases left in between. The CDR3 totals 13 residues. Looked up from germline, CDR1 is SEHNR and CDR2 is FQNEAQ (reference sequence). The CDR3 DNA is TGTGCCAGCAGCTCGGAAGGGAGACAGCCCCAGCATTTT. Protein product: CASSSEGRQPQHF.

The V call is TRBV6-1, the J call TRBJ2-7; TRBD2 agrees at 7 bases. The CDR3 extends over 13 amino acids. Germline-derived CDR1 and CDR2 are MNHNS and SASEGT. V was pared by 7 bases and J by 3 bases, with 6 bases of the junction left unmatched. CDR3 sequence reads: CASTGLGSYEQYF. The DNA for the CDR3 is TGTGCCAGCACAGGACTAGGAAGCTACGAGCAGTACTTC.

The rearrangement uses TRBV28 and TRBJ1-1, with D uncertain. Germline CDR1 reads MDHEN; CDR2 reads SYDVKM. The CDR3 spans 14 residues. The V end lost 3 bases, the J end lost 1 base, and 9 bases lay between the germline ends. The CDR3 bases are TGTGCCAGCAGTTTCGGAGGGAGGAACACTGAAGCTTTCTTT. Its translation: CASSFGGRNTEAFF.

Note on this clone: A read error may produce the germline difference seen at one junction end. The CDR3: CASSVDQGRHLLF. In DNA form, the CDR3 reads TGTGCCAGCAGCGTAGACCAGGGGCGCCACCTACTATTC. This chain joins TRBV9 and TRBJ2-7, with D possibly being TRBD1 (6 bases). The CDR3 has 13 amino acids. Germline V gives CDR1 SGDLS, CDR2 YYNGEE.

CDR3 sequence reads: CATKPLAGTYEQYF. CDR3 sequence (DNA): TGTGCCACCAAACCACTAGCGGGGACCTACGAGCAGTACTTC. The chain is built from TRBV27 and TRBJ2-7; TRBD2 agrees at 10 bases. Per germline, CDR1 MNHEY and CDR2 SMNVEV (reference sequence). V gave up 10 bases and J gave up 2 bases; unmatched junction bases: 8. The length of the CDR3 is 14 residues.

The chain has TRBV4-1 and TRBJ2-3; tentative D call: TRBD1 (6 bases). Germline-derived CDR1 and CDR2 are MGHRA and YSYEKL. The CDR3 spans 19 residues. Trimming pared 3 bases from V and 0 bases from J, leaving 22 bases between. CDR3 DNA sequence: TGCGCCAGCAGCCAGGACAGAACAATTCCTCGTTTTAGCACAGATACGCAGTATTTT. This gives the protein CASSQDRTIPRFSTDTQYF.

The V and J genes are TRBV6-5 and TRBJ1-3; no reliable D call. V was shortened by 0 bases and J by 4 bases, with 13 bases between the two germline ends. CDR3 length: 16 residues. CDR1 and CDR2 from the germline V gene are MNHEY and SVGAGI. The CDR3 loop is CASSYSRGAGGNTIYF. The CDR3 DNA is TGTGCCAGCAGTTACTCTCGAGGAGCCGGGGGAAACACCATATATTTT.

This clone was detected a few times. The V and J genes are TRBV5-4 and TRBJ1-1, with 9 bases identical to TRBD1. Germline V CDR1 and CDR2: SGHNT, YYREEE (reference sequence). Trimming took 5 bases from V and 5 from J; bases not matched to a gene: 7. There are 14 residues in the CDR3. This CDR3 reads CASRPPGQGTEAFF. The CDR3 nucleotides are TGTGCCAGCAGACCTCCGGGACAGGGAACTGAAGCTTTCTTT.

This clone appeared a single time. The gene calls are TRBV5-5 and TRBJ2-7, with 15 bases matching TRBD2. Germline V gene sequence: CDR1 SGHKS, CDR2 YYEKEE (reference sequence). After removal of 0 bases from V and 1 base from J, the junction contained 11 bases not matched to a gene. The CDR3 sequence is 20 residues long. CDR3 region: CASSLGEVGTSGRFSYEQYF. The CDR3 nucleotides read TGTGCCAGCAGCTTGGGGGAGGTCGGGACTAGCGGGAGGTTTTCCTACGAGCAGTACTTC.

V gene TRBV15 combines with J gene TRBJ2-1; TRBD2 matches 14 bases. Germline values: CDR1 LNHNV, CDR2 YYDKDF (reference sequence). The CDR3 is 16 residues long. Unmatched junction bases numbered 5, after V lost 3 bases and J lost 7 bases. This chain's CDR3 is CATSSPRTSGRNEQFF. The CDR3 DNA reads as TGTGCCACCAGCAGCCCCAGGACTAGCGGGAGGAATGAGCAGTTCTTC.

V usage is TRBV5-1 and J usage is TRBJ2-1, with D possibly matching TRBD2 (7 bases). The CDR3 loop spans 16 amino acids. Per germline, CDR1 SGHRS and CDR2 YFSETQ. V was cut by 0 bases and J by 1 base, with 11 bases left in between. CDR3 sequence reads: CASSLEGGHSYNEQFF. In DNA, the CDR3 is TGCGCCAGCAGCTTGGAGGGGGGGCATTCCTACAATGAGCAGTTCTTC.

The V and J genes are TRBV18 and TRBJ1-1; D is ambiguous. Germline-derived CDR1 and CDR2 are KGHSH and LQKENI. The CDR3 is 14 residues long. The V end lost 2 bases, the J end lost 1 base, and 8 bases lay between the germline ends. The CDR3 coding sequence is TGTGCCAGCTCACCATTTCAGGAGAACACTGAAGCTTTCTTT. Translating gives CASSPFQENTEAFF.

V gene TRBV30 combines with J gene TRBJ2-1; 7 bases agree with TRBD1. The germline V gene has CDR1 GTSNPN and CDR2 SVGIG (reference sequence). This CDR3 has 14 amino acids. The V and J ends lost 2 bases and 5 bases, in that order; junction bases with no gene match: 6. The CDR3 coding sequence is TGTGCCTGGAGTAAGGGGGCCGGACACAATGAGCAGTTCTTC. This sequence encodes CAWSKGAGHNEQFF.

Of note for this clone: Germline is not matched at one junction end, which may reflect a read error. The genes are TRBV2 and TRBJ2-1; 7 bases match TRBD2. Germline CDR1 and CDR2: SNHLY and FYNNEI. The CDR3 loop spans 15 amino acids. CDR3 bases: TGTGCCAGCAGGGAAGGCGGGAGCTCCTACAATGAGCAGTTCTTC. Encoded protein: CASREGGSSYNEQFF.

This rearrangement joins TRBV30 to TRBJ2-3, with D unclear. CDR1 and CDR2 from the germline V gene are GTSNPN and SVGIG (reference sequence). The V end was cut by 0 bases, the J end by 5 bases, with 15 bases between. This CDR3 contains 15 residues. Written as DNA, the CDR3 is TGTGCCTGGAGTGTGTTCTGGTCCGGCGGAGATACGCAGTATTTT. It yields the protein CAWSVFWSGGDTQYF.

The chain recombines TRBV15 with TRBJ2-1, with TRBD2 matching 9 bases. J gave up 4 bases and V 3 bases, and 1 base lay outside the gene matches. Germline lookup yields CDR1 LNHNV and CDR2 YYDKDF (reference sequence). This CDR3 region has 14 residues. CDR3 in amino acids: CATSRTSGYNEQFF. CDR3 nucleotide sequence: TGTGCCACCAGCAGGACTAGCGGATACAATGAGCAGTTCTTC.

The V gene is TRBV5-1, the J gene TRBJ2-3; TRBD2 aligns across 7 bases. The germline gives CDR1 SGHRS, CDR2 YFSETQ. J was trimmed by 2 bases and V by 1 base; bases with no gene match: 10. The CDR3 spans 17 residues. The CDR3 is CASSLIKSGTTTDTQYF. CDR3 in DNA: TGCGCCAGCAGCTTGATAAAGAGCGGGACTACCACAGATACGCAGTATTTT.

This clone was observed a single time. This chain uses TRBV9 with TRBJ2-7; 7 nucleotides agree with TRBD2. V shed 4 bases, J shed 6 bases, and the junction held 16 bases outside the gene matches. The germline gives CDR1 SGDLS, CDR2 YYNGEE. The CDR3 spans 16 residues. CDR3 coding DNA: TGTGCCAGCAGCTCCGGGACTACGTTTGGGGTGAGCGAGCAGTACTTC. Translation gives CASSSGTTFGVSEQYF.

This clone came up once. The chain combines TRBV6-1 with TRBJ2-7; TRBD1 aligns across 8 bases. V lost 5 bases, J lost 3 bases, and 3 bases stayed unmatched. This CDR3 is 13 amino acids long. Germline V gene lookup returns CDR1 MNHNS and CDR2 SASEGT. CDR3 in amino acids: CASSWGTGYEQYF. Written as DNA, the CDR3 is TGTGCCAGCAGTTGGGGGACAGGCTACGAGCAGTACTTC.

This clone was observed a handful of times. V usage is TRBV2 and J usage is TRBJ1-2; TRBD1 matches 11 bases. The V gene's germline CDR1 is SNHLY and CDR2 FYNNEI. Trimming at V came to 6 bases and at J to 8 bases, leaving 5 bases not matched to a gene. The CDR3 runs to 13 residues. The CDR3 DNA reads as TGTGCCAGCAGGGGACAGGGGGTAGGCGGCTACACCTTC. This codes for CASRGQGVGGYTF. The whole variable domain, filled in from reference TRBV2 and TRBJ1-2, reads EPEVTQTPSHQVTQMGQEVILRCVPISNHLYFYWYRQILGQKVEFLVSFYNNEISEKSEIFDDQFSVERPDGSNFTLKIRSTKLEDSAMYFCASRGQGVGGYTFGSGTRLTVV.

This clone was seen only a few times. V and J are TRBV7-9 and TRBJ2-1; 10 bases fit TRBD2. The J segment lost 9 bases and the V segment lost 2 bases, leaving 10 bases of the junction unmatched. The CDR3 extends over 16 amino acids. Germline CDR1 is SEHNR and CDR2 is FQNEAQ (reference sequence). CDR3 in amino acids: CASSLRSGRAGGEQFF. The CDR3 region has the DNA TGTGCCAGCAGCTTACGCAGCGGGAGGGCCGGGGGTGAGCAGTTCTTC.

The chain couples TRBV6-1 to TRBJ2-1; 11 bases align to TRBD2. Germline lookup yields CDR1 MNHNS and CDR2 SASEGT. V lost 4 bases, J lost 11 bases, and 4 bases stayed unmatched. The CDR3 consists of 13 residues. In nucleotides, the CDR3 is TGTGCCAGCAGTGGTGGGACTAGCGGAAAGCAGTTCTTC. It specifies CASSGGTSGKQFF.

The CDR3 nucleotides are TGTGCCAGCCAGGGGGCGCTCACTGAAGCTTTCTTT. Amino acids: CASQGALTEAFF. The chain joins TRBV28 to TRBJ1-1; 8 nucleotides align to TRBD1. Germline loops: CDR1 MDHEN, CDR2 SYDVKM. V gave up 8 bases and J gave up 4 bases; unmatched junction bases: 3. The CDR3 totals 12 residues.

This chain links TRBV5-1 with TRBJ1-1; 8 bases are shared with TRBD1. The J segment lost 4 bases and the V segment lost 5 bases, leaving 7 bases of the junction unmatched. CDR1 SGHRS and CDR2 YFSETQ come from the germline V gene. This CDR3 region has 14 residues. The CDR3 nucleotides are TGCGCCAGCAGGCGAGTCAGGGGGCTCACTGAAGCTTTCTTT. This gives the protein CASRRVRGLTEAFF. The full variable domain, completed using reference TRBV5-1 and TRBJ1-1, is KAGVTQTPRYLIKTRGQQVTLSCSPISGHRSVSWYQQTPGQGLQFLFEYFSETQRNKGNFPGRFSGRQFSNSRSEMNVSTLELGDSALYLCASRRVRGLTEAFFGQGTRLTVV.

The chain joins TRBV4-3 to TRBJ2-5, with D possibly TRBD2 on 6 matching bases. CDR1 LGHNA and CDR2 YSLEER come from the germline V gene. The CDR3 has 15 residues. Trimming cost V 0 bases and J 5 bases, with 13 bases left between them. CDR3 sequence: CASSQEGGTGETQYF. DNA for the CDR3: TGCGCCAGCAGCCAAGAAGGAGGGACTGGCGAGACCCAGTACTTC.

J is TRBJ1-4 and V is TRBV4-1; 9 bases line up with TRBD1. Germline V gene lookup returns CDR1 MGHRA and CDR2 YSYEKL. V was clipped by 0 bases and J by 0 bases; unmatched bases: 5. The CDR3 is 18 amino acids. The CDR3 sequence is CASSQDRDRAATNEKLFF. Written as DNA, the CDR3 is TGCGCCAGCAGCCAAGATAGGGACAGGGCCGCAACTAATGAAAAACTGTTTTTT.

This clone was counted once. This chain joins TRBV7-2 and TRBJ1-2; 8 bases are shared with TRBD1. The germline CDR1 and CDR2 sequences are SGHTA and FQGNSA. The CDR3 has 15 residues. Trimming took 5 bases from V and 4 from J; bases not matched to a gene: 9. CDR3 nucleotide sequence: TGTGCCAGCAGCAAAAATCAGGGGGCTCGCTATGGCTACACCTTC. Translation gives CASSKNQGARYGYTF. Based on the CDR3 plus reference TRBV7-2 and TRBJ1-2, the full variable domain is GAGVSQSPSNKVTEKGKDVELRCDPISGHTALYWYRQSLGQGLEFLIYFQGNSAPDKSGLPSDRFSAERTGGSVSTLTIQRTQQEDSAVYLCASSKNQGARYGYTFGSGTRLTVV.